This T cell receptor (beta chain) was recorded in a study of a mutant IDH1 vaccine in newly diagnosed glioma. Across the whole study: Patients had eight vaccinations, in weeks 1, 3, 5, 7, 11, 15, 19 and 23. It was radiotherapy, temozolomide, or both that patients received previously, with most receiving both.

Assay: immunoSEQ multiplex PCR; the TCRdb copy retains only in-frame clones and omits some. The sample lists 50,000 to 60,000 clones, 80% occurring once. The ends were cut back, 4 bases at V and 4 bases at J, with 20 bases in the middle. The CDR3 contains 16 residues. CDR1 SGHRS and CDR2 YFSETQ come from the germline V gene. Worth noting for this clone: Its antigen is still unknown.

Notes on the study in general: The vaccine induced immune responses, and these occurred in 80% to 95% of patients.

The sample's time point: week 23, last vaccination. Each vaccine dose was 300 ug of mutant IDH1 20-mer peptide, with topical imiquimod. Each of the donors came in with new WHO grade 3 or 4 astrocytomas that were IDH1-mutant and ATRX-lost. Here the sequenced sample was PBMCs, taken from a glioma patient whose treatment included an IDH1 peptide vaccine. The chain employs TRBV5-1 and TRBJ1-2; tentative D call: TRBD1 (6 bases). The sequence derives from a middle-aged man with glioma. The CDR3 DNA reads as TGCGCCAGCAGCGATGGCGGACAGCCTAAAGTCTATGGCTACACCTTC. Translation: CASSDGGQPKVYGYTF.